This T cell receptor (beta chain) stems from a study of T-cell reconstitution after alpha-beta-depleted transplantation in children. Losses at the gene ends were 1 base for V and 9 bases for J; bases not matched to a gene: 7. This CDR3 region has 14 residues. CDR1 and CDR2 (germline): SGHRS, YFSETQ. During its preparation, the TCRbeta library received unique molecular identifiers. TCRdb re-derived calls from the PCR reads in MiXCR, one entry per CDR3 protein. This repertoire shows hundreds of thousands of distinct CDR3 sequences, about 17% found once; its top ten account for approximately 3%. This rearrangement joins TRBV5-1 to TRBJ2-1, with 7 bases fitting TRBD2. This sequence originates from a human donor who donated a stem cell graft to a child with acute lymphoblastic leukemia. This sample comprised PBMCs from the stem cell graft donor, obtained from the stem cell graft. CDR3 nucleotides: TGCGCCAGCAGCTTGCAGCGGGAATCCCTTGAGCAGTTCTTC. It codes for CASSLQRESLEQFF.